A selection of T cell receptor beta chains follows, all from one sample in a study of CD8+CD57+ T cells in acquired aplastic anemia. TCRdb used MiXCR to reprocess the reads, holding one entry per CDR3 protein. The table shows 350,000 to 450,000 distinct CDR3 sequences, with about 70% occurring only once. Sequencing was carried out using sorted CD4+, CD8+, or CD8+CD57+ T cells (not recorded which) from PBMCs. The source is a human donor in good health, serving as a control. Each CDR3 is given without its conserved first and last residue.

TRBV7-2	ASRPDNQPQH
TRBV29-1	SVEEGGDASEQF
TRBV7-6	ASSLGGYGTEAF
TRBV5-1	ASSRGGVNTEAF
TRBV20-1	SARDVETTQQY
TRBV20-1	SAPRGGGRTGELF
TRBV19	ASSIHPGTYTEDF
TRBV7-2	ASSPSETGSYEQY
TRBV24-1	ATSIAGAGTDTQY
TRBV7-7	ASSHRPTASSETY
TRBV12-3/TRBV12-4	ASSLPGQYGYTGELF
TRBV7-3	ASSFESRDGGYT
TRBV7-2	ASRFLAGEQF
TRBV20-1	SASQAGSMNTEAF
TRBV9	ASSILGGQTDTQY
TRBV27	ASRLTESNQPQH
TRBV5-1	ATSAGRPEDTQY